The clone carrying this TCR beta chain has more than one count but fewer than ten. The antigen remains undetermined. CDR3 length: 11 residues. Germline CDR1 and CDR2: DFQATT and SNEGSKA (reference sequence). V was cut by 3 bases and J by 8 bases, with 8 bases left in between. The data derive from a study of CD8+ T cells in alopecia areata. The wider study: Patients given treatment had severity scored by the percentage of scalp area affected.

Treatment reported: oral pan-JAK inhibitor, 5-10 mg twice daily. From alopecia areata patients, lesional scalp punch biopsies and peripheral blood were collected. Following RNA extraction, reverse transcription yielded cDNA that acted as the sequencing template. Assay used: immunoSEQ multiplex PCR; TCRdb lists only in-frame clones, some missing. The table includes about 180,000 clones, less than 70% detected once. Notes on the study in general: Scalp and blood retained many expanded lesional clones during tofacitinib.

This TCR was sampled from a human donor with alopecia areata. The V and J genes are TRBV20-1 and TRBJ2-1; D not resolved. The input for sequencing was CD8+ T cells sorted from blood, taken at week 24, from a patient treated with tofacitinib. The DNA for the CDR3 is TGCAGTGCTAGGCACGAAGATGAGCAGTTCTTC. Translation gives CSARHEDEQFF.